The 21 T cell receptor beta chains presented below share a single source sample, sequenced in a study of shared clonotypes between healthy human individuals. Assay used: immunoSEQ multiplex PCR; TCRdb lists only in-frame clones, some missing. There are around 2.5 million clones in the sample; 93% occur only once, and 0.36% lies in the top ten. Specimen: naive CD4+ T cells from PBMCs. The sample's subset: CD45RA+ positively selected. These receptors all stem from a young man in good health. Some clones in this sample may be carry-over from other donors' samples.

V usage is TRBV2 and J usage is TRBJ1-2; 8 bases fit TRBD1. The V segment lost 0 bases and the J segment 4 bases; nucleotides outside the gene matches: 7. The germline V gene has CDR1 SNHLY and CDR2 FYNNEI. This CDR3 comprises 16 residues. CDR3 sequence: CASSEARPGGVYGYTF. CDR3 nucleotide sequence: TGTGCCAGCAGTGAAGCGAGGCCAGGGGGCGTCTATGGCTACACCTTC.

The rearrangement joins TRBV30 to TRBJ1-5, with 7 bases matching TRBD1. This CDR3 is built from 14 residues. Trimming removed 2 bases from V and 3 bases from J; junction bases left unmatched: 4. Germline V gene data show CDR1 as GTSNPN and CDR2 as SVGIG (reference sequence). CDR3 nucleotide sequence: TGTGCCTGGAGTATTGGGACAGCCAATCAGCCCCAGCATTTT. Its protein is CAWSIGTANQPQHF.

The V call is TRBV6-5, the J call TRBJ1-3; D uncertain. Trimming left V 4 bases short and J 7 bases short, with 17 bases between. Germline values: CDR1 MNHEY, CDR2 SVGAGI. There are 15 residues in the CDR3. CDR3 in DNA: TGTGCCAGCAGTTCCCCGGGCAGGCTATCGAACACCATATATTTT. As protein: CASSSPGRLSNTIYF.

This clone was seen only a few times. The rearrangement uses TRBV9 and TRBJ2-3; D is unresolved. Deletions cut 0 bases from V and 3 bases from J, with 11 bases between. Per germline, CDR1 SGDLS and CDR2 YYNGEE. CDR3 size: 15 residues. CDR3 in amino acids: CASSVGGLGTDTQYF. The CDR3 bases are TGTGCCAGCAGCGTAGGTGGCCTGGGGACAGATACGCAGTATTTT.

The chain is built from TRBV7-9 and TRBJ2-4; 12 bases line up with TRBD1. The CDR3 is made up of 19 amino acids. In germline, CDR1 is SEHNR, CDR2 FQNEAQ (reference sequence). With V trimmed by 5 bases and J by 0 bases, 11 bases remained unmatched. The CDR3, as DNA: TGTGCCAGCAGCGGAATGGGACAGGGGGCAGGTCTAGCCAAAAACATTCAGTACTTC. This gives the protein CASSGMGQGAGLAKNIQYF.

Of note for this clone: Within the sample, other DNA sequences also encode this same CDR3. The chain is built from TRBV5-4 and TRBJ2-7; 7 nucleotides line up with TRBD1. The length of the CDR3 is 15 residues. Germline V lookup: CDR1 SGHNT, CDR2 YYREEE (reference sequence). With V trimmed by 2 bases and J by 0 bases, 5 bases remained unmatched. The CDR3 nucleotides are TGTGCCAGCAGCTTACGACAGGGCAGCTCCTACGAGCAGTACTTC. Encoded protein: CASSLRQGSSYEQYF.

The chain is built from TRBV21-1 and TRBJ1-5. TRBV21-1 is labeled a pseudogene. The CDR3 runs 18 residues. This chain's CDR3 is CASSNLGQRSYSNQPQHF. In nucleotides, the CDR3 is TGTGCCAGCAGCAATTTAGGGCAGCGCTCGTATAGCAATCAGCCCCAGCATTTT.

The chain joins TRBV4-1 to TRBJ2-6; D gene ambiguous. This CDR3 has 16 residues. CDR1 and CDR2 (germline): MGHRA, YSYEKL. V lost 3 bases, J lost 0 bases, and 9 bases lay in between. The CDR3: CASSQDVPSGANVLTF. The CDR3 nucleotides read TGCGCCAGCAGCCAGGACGTCCCCTCTGGGGCCAACGTCCTGACTTTC.

The chain combines TRBV4-1 with TRBJ2-1; 7 bases map to TRBD2. V was clipped by 6 bases and J by 5 bases; unmatched bases: 7. This CDR3 is 14 amino acids long. The germline V gene has CDR1 MGHRA and CDR2 YSYEKL. CDR3 DNA sequence: TGCGCCAGCAGAGGGAGGGCGTCGGACAATGAGCAGTTCTTC. Its translation: CASRGRASDNEQFF.

The CDR3 is CASSFRTDTPYGYTF. Written as DNA, the CDR3 is TGTGCCAGCAGCTTCCGAACCGACACCCCATATGGCTACACCTTC. The chain couples TRBV5-4 to TRBJ1-2; D ambiguous. The CDR3 is made up of 15 amino acids. V lost 2 bases and J lost 5, with 16 bases in between. Germline loops: CDR1 SGHNT, CDR2 YYREEE (reference sequence).

The rearrangement joins TRBV6-5 to TRBJ1-2; D perhaps matches TRBD1 (5 bases). Trimming removed 5 bases at V and 8 bases at J, with 18 bases between. The CDR3 consists of 14 residues. Germline values: CDR1 MNHEY, CDR2 SVGAGI. CDR3 coding DNA: TGTGCCAGCAGTAAACCCGGGGGGACTGGCGGCTACACCTTC. This encodes CASSKPGGTGGYTF.

This chain connects TRBV29-1 to TRBJ1-1, with D hard to call. Germline CDR1 and CDR2: SQVTM and ANQGSEA. Trimming took 1 base from V and 8 from J, leaving 14 bases between them. The CDR3 has 13 amino acids. The CDR3 here is CSVEGFGREEAFF. Written as DNA, the CDR3 is TGCAGCGTTGAAGGGTTTGGACGGGAAGAAGCTTTCTTT.

The chain couples TRBV2 to TRBJ2-2; the match to TRBD1 covers 7 bases. V dropped 7 bases and J dropped 1; count of bases not matched to a gene: 3. This CDR3 has 14 amino acids. Germline CDR1 and CDR2: SNHLY and FYNNEI. In nucleotides, the CDR3 is TGTGCCAGCATGGACAGGAGGAACACCGGGGAGCTGTTTTTT. It codes for CASMDRRNTGELFF.

This clone is a singleton in its sample. The CDR3 DNA reads TGTGCCAGCAGGGGTGGAGGAGTCCAAGATGAAAAACTGTTTTTT. Amino acids: CASRGGGVQDEKLFF. This chain connects TRBV28 to TRBJ1-4; no clear D. This CDR3 comprises 15 residues. CDR1 and CDR2 (germline): MDHEN, SYDVKM. V gave up 6 bases and J gave up 6 bases, with 17 bases separating them.

This rearrangement joins TRBV10-3 to TRBJ1-1; 7 bases are a match to TRBD1. CDR3 size: 16 residues. V lost 10 bases, J lost 1 base, and 15 bases stayed unmatched. Germline V gene sequence: CDR1 ENHRY, CDR2 SYGVKD. In nucleotides, the CDR3 is TGTGCCACCACCAGACAGGGAATTTCCAGGAACACTGAAGCTTTCTTT. It is translated as CATTRQGISRNTEAFF.

The chain uses TRBV7-2 and TRBJ2-6; a possible D gene is TRBD2 (6 bases). Germline assignment: CDR1 SGHTA and CDR2 FQGNSA. Trimming shortened V by 5 bases and J by 2 bases, and 13 bases separated the two germline ends. The CDR3 runs 16 residues. The CDR3 DNA reads as TGTGCCAGCAGCCCAGCTGGGGGGACTGGGGCCAACGTCCTGACTTTC. Its protein product is CASSPAGGTGANVLTF. Together with reference TRBV7-2 and TRBJ2-6, the CDR3 gives the full variable domain: GAGVSQSPSNKVTEKGKDVELRCDPISGHTALYWYRQSLGQGLEFLIYFQGNSAPDKSGLPSDRFSAERTGGSVSTLTIQRTQQEDSAVYLCASSPAGGTGANVLTFGAGSRLTVL.

The V call is TRBV2, the J call TRBJ2-1, with D perhaps matching TRBD2 (5 bases). This CDR3 is 15 amino acids long. CDR1 and CDR2 from the germline V gene are SNHLY and FYNNEI. The V end lost 5 bases, the J end lost 0 bases, and 11 bases lay between the germline ends. This chain's CDR3 is CASSWSGFSYNEQFF. DNA of the CDR3: TGTGCCAGCAGTTGGAGCGGTTTCTCCTACAATGAGCAGTTCTTC.

The rearrangement links TRBV18 to TRBJ2-5; tentative D call: TRBD1 (5 bases). Germline CDR1 is KGHSH and CDR2 is LQKENI. V lost 3 bases and J lost 3, with 8 bases in between. The CDR3 totals 13 residues. The CDR3, as DNA: TGTGCCAGCTCACCCAGGGTCGAAGAGACCCAGTACTTC. This sequence encodes CASSPRVEETQYF.

This rearrangement joins TRBV15 to TRBJ2-5; the match to TRBD2 covers 13 bases. Germline V lookup: CDR1 LNHNV, CDR2 YYDKDF (reference sequence). This CDR3 is 16 amino acids long. With V trimmed by 4 bases and J by 9 bases, 11 bases remained unmatched. The CDR3, as DNA: TGTGCCACCAGCATTGGGACTAGCGGGACACAGAGGGCCCAGTACTTC. It yields the protein CATSIGTSGTQRAQYF.

This sequence joins TRBV6-6 and TRBJ1-4; maybe TRBD1 (6 bases). CDR3 length: 15 amino acids. Germline loops: CDR1 MNHNY, CDR2 SVGAGI (reference sequence). V shed 2 bases and J shed 10 bases, with 17 bases lying between them. The CDR3 reads CASSYGSGVGGKLFF. The CDR3 DNA sequence: TGTGCCAGCAGTTACGGGTCAGGGGTCGGCGGAAAACTGTTTTTT.

The table lists this clone with a count of one. The CDR3: CASSRTGWETQYF. In DNA, the CDR3 is TGTGCCAGCAGTAGAACAGGGTGGGAGACCCAGTACTTC. The chain combines TRBV6-5 with TRBJ2-5; tentatively, D is TRBD1 (6 bases). V was cut by 5 bases and J by 5 bases, with 12 bases left in between. The CDR3 has 13 amino acids. Germline CDR1 reads MNHEY; CDR2 reads SVGAGI.